The 21 T cell receptor beta chains presented below share a single source sample, sequenced in a study of spatial heterogeneity in lung cancer. Study-wide results and caveats: Tracking of tumor mutation counts was seen in expanded intratumoral alpha and beta TCR counts.

These TCRs' antigens remain unknown. Using its own MiXCR run on the 5' RACE reads, TCRdb lists one record per CDR3 protein. The sample has approximately 18,000 distinct CDR3 sequences, approximately 9.5% seen once. Time point meaning: sample taken at primary tumor resection. The material sequenced was lung tumor tissue, taken at surgery. The receptors originated from a female donor with early-stage non-small cell lung cancer.

Remarks on this clonotype: Being off target in a library aimed at alpha chains, this beta chain has a size of little meaning. This chain links TRBV6-2 or TRBV6-3 with TRBJ1-1, with D unresolved. Germline lookup yields CDR1 MNHEY and CDR2 SVGEGT. V was pared by 7 bases and J by 0 bases, with 15 bases between. There are 15 residues in the CDR3. The CDR3 nucleotides are TGTGCCAGCAAACCCGTGACCGTAATGAACACTGAAGCTTTCTTT. Protein sequence: CASKPVTVMNTEAFF.

Remarks on this clonotype: This beta chain was picked up by a library intended for alpha chains and is off target, so its count carries little meaning. The CDR3 is CASSALGGSTDTQYF. CDR3 DNA: TGTGCCAGCAGTGCCCTCGGGGGTAGCACAGATACGCAGTATTTT. The V gene is TRBV28, the J gene TRBJ2-3, with D maybe TRBD2 (6 bases). Germline loops: CDR1 MDHEN, CDR2 SYDVKM. The CDR3 is 15 residues long. V was cut by 5 bases and J by 0 bases, with 12 bases left in between.

Notes on this clonotype: Little can be read into the size of this beta chain, an off-target read in a library designed for alpha chains. V usage is TRBV6-2 or TRBV6-3 and J usage is TRBJ2-7; the match to TRBD1 covers 8 bases. Germline CDR1 reads MNHEY; CDR2 reads SVGEGT. V gave up 4 bases and J gave up 5 bases; unmatched junction bases: 13. The CDR3 is 16 residues long. The chain's CDR3 is CASSFTPGQVRDEQYF. Written as DNA, the CDR3 is TGTGCCAGCAGTTTTACCCCGGGACAGGTACGGGACGAGCAGTACTTC.

This clonotype was counted at least ten times. Within a library made for alpha chains, this beta chain is off target, and its count is uninformative. The chain carries TRBV27 and TRBJ2-7, with TRBD1 matching 8 bases. Per the germline V gene, CDR1 is MNHEY and CDR2 is SMNVEV (reference sequence). This CDR3 contains 14 residues. With 5 bases clipped from V and 2 bases from J, the junction kept 5 bases outside the gene matches. CDR3 residues: CASSHRQGPYEQYF. The DNA for the CDR3 is TGTGCCAGCAGTCACCGACAGGGGCCCTACGAGCAGTACTTC.

A word on this clonotype: In a library made to pick up alpha chains, this beta chain is a stray read with a size that means little. The rearrangement uses TRBV12-3 or TRBV12-4 and TRBJ1-2; D call uncertain. This CDR3 region has 14 residues. V gave up 3 bases and J gave up 4 bases, with 12 bases separating them. CDR3 region: CASSLRLEGYGYTF. CDR3 nucleotide sequence: TGTGCCAGCAGTTTGCGCCTCGAGGGCTATGGCTACACCTTC.

The sample holds many counts of this clonotype. This beta chain represents an off-target read in a library built for alpha chains; its size is of limited meaning. The chain carries TRBV29-1 and TRBJ2-7, with 8 bases fitting TRBD2. The V gene end was trimmed by 7 bases and the J gene end by 4 bases; junction bases not matched to a gene: 12. CDR1 is SQVTM, CDR2 ANQGSEA, per germline. CDR3 length: 14 residues. In nucleotides, the CDR3 is TGCAGCGCCCGGGGGGGGACCGTGGATTACGAGCAGTACTTC. This gives the protein CSARGGTVDYEQYF.

For this clonotype: Being off target in a library aimed at alpha chains, this beta chain has a size of little meaning. The V and J genes are TRBV5-1 and TRBJ2-3; TRBD2 might be the D (6 bases). CDR1 is SGHRS and CDR2 is YFSETQ in the germline V gene. CDR3 length: 12 amino acids. V was trimmed by 4 bases and J by 10 bases, leaving 13 bases between them. In DNA form, the CDR3 reads TGCGCCAGCAGCGTAGAGGAGGGGTCGCAGTATTTT. It codes for CASSVEEGSQYF. The complete variable domain, with remaining parts taken from reference TRBV5-1 and TRBJ2-3, reads KAGVTQTPRYLIKTRGQQVTLSCSPISGHRSVSWYQQTPGQGLQFLFEYFSETQRNKGNFPGRFSGRQFSNSRSEMNVSTLELGDSALYLCASSVEEGSQYFGPGTRLTVL.

With respect to this clonotype: Since it is a stray read in a library aimed at alpha chains, this beta chain has a size that is not meaningful. J is TRBJ1-5 and V is TRBV12-3 or TRBV12-4; possible D gene TRBD1, 5 bases. With 5 bases removed from V and 3 bases from J, the gap between germline ends came to 20 bases. The CDR3 sequence is 17 residues long. The CDR3 DNA reads as TGTGCCAGCAGTCTCCCCGAACGGGGGGGTAACAATCAGCCCCAGCATTTT. This encodes CASSLPERGGNNQPQHF.

This clonotype was picked up many times. Since the library was made to target alpha chains, this beta chain is a stray read and its abundance is not meaningful. The chain combines TRBV5-4 with TRBJ1-2; D not resolved. The CDR3 length is 11 residues. V was clipped by 0 bases and J by 12 bases, with 9 bases between them. Germline assignment: CDR1 SGHNT and CDR2 YYREEE (reference sequence). The CDR3 DNA reads TGTGCCAGCAGCTTGGGGCGGCGGAACACCTTC. It encodes CASSLGRRNTF.

This clonotype was counted ten times or more. For a library built for alpha chains, this beta chain is a stray read; little rests on its size. V is TRBV7-2 and J is TRBJ2-1, with D unresolved. The V and J ends lost 5 bases and 4 bases respectively, with 6 bases between them. Looked up from germline, CDR1 is SGHTA and CDR2 is FQGNSA. The CDR3 spans 12 residues. In nucleotides, the CDR3 is TGTGCCAGCAGCGCGAGTTACAATGAGCAGTTCTTC. Its translation: CASSASYNEQFF.

This clonotype was picked up many times. The size of this beta chain means little, since it is a stray read in a library made for alpha chains. This rearrangement joins TRBV18 to TRBJ1-1, with TRBD1 matching 7 bases. The germline V gene encodes CDR1 KGHSH and CDR2 LQKENI. This CDR3 comprises 14 residues. The V and J ends lost 2 bases and 0 bases, in that order; junction bases with no gene match: 0. The CDR3 region is CASSPTGVNTEAFF. The CDR3 nucleotides are TGTGCCAGCTCACCAACAGGGGTGAACACTGAAGCTTTCTTT.

This clonotype was counted at least ten times. This beta chain is an off-target read within a library intended for alpha chains, so its frequency means little. The chain joins TRBV9 to TRBJ2-3; no definite D call. This CDR3 is 14 amino acids long. Trimming took off 2 bases at V and 0 bases at J, with 7 bases between the two ends. The germline CDR1 and CDR2 sequences are SGDLS and YYNGEE. CDR3: CASSVGESTDTQYF. Written as DNA, the CDR3 is TGTGCCAGCAGCGTGGGTGAGAGCACAGATACGCAGTATTTT.

This clonotype was seen many times. With the library built for alpha chains, this beta chain is off target and its frequency is not meaningful. The J gene is TRBJ2-3, the V gene TRBV7-2; 8 bases fit TRBD2. CDR1 is SGHTA, CDR2 FQGNSA, per germline. Trimming cost V 5 bases and J 4 bases; bases outside gene matches: 11. This CDR3 contains 16 residues. CDR3 sequence reads: CASSNPRGGLADTQYF. As DNA, the CDR3 is TGTGCCAGCAGCAATCCTCGGGGGGGCCTGGCAGATACGCAGTATTTT.

Concerning this clonotype: This beta chain came through as a stray read in a library set up for alpha chains, and its size says little. V usage is TRBV18 and J usage is TRBJ2-7; maybe TRBD1 (5 bases). CDR1 is KGHSH and CDR2 is LQKENI in the germline V gene. The CDR3 consists of 14 residues. Trimming shortened V by 3 bases and J by 0 bases, and 9 bases separated the two germline ends. The CDR3 nucleotides are TGTGCCAGCTCACCGGGGCCTGGCTCCTACGAGCAGTACTTC. Its translation: CASSPGPGSYEQYF.

There are a few counts of this clonotype. The size of this beta chain means little, since it is a stray read in a library made for alpha chains. V gene TRBV9 combines with J gene TRBJ2-5; no clear D. The CDR3 is 16 residues long. V lost 5 bases and J 5 bases, leaving 22 bases between the germline ends. Germline loops: CDR1 SGDLS, CDR2 YYNGEE. The CDR3 spells CASRNPTELLRETQYF. The CDR3 region has the DNA TGTGCCAGCAGAAACCCGACGGAGCTTTTGAGGGAGACCCAGTACTTC.

A few counts support this clonotype. This beta chain slipped into a library made for alpha chains as a stray read, so its size is not meaningful. This chain joins TRBV30 and TRBJ2-2, with D hard to call. The CDR3 has 13 residues. V lost 3 bases and J lost 4, with 9 bases in between. In germline, CDR1 is GTSNPN, CDR2 SVGIG (reference sequence). CDR3: CAWREIGTGELFF. The DNA for the CDR3 is TGTGCCTGGAGAGAGATAGGCACCGGGGAGCTGTTTTTT.

This clonotype was counted at least ten times. Since the library was made to target alpha chains, this beta chain is a stray read and its abundance is not meaningful. The chain has TRBV29-1 and TRBJ2-1; 8 bases are a match to TRBD1. J gave up 7 bases and V 6 bases, and 14 bases lay outside the gene matches. This CDR3 has 15 residues. The germline gives CDR1 SQVTM, CDR2 ANQGSEA. CDR3 sequence (DNA): TGCAGCGTCGCCGCGATGACAGGGGCGTGGAATGAGCAGTTCTTC. Translated, it gives CSVAAMTGAWNEQFF.

Remarks on this clonotype: A library made for alpha chains picked up this beta chain off target, so its size means little. The chain has TRBV11-3 and TRBJ2-3; 11 bases are a match to TRBD2. V trimming: 5 bases; J trimming: 8 bases; junction bases outside the gene matches: 6. The CDR3 runs to 14 residues. Germline loops: CDR1 SGHNT, CDR2 YENEEA. The CDR3 here is CASSRTSGGATQYF. Here the CDR3 DNA reads TGTGCCAGCAGCCGAACTAGCGGGGGTGCTACGCAGTATTTT.

This clonotype has ten or more counts. This beta chain represents an off-target read in a library built for alpha chains; its size is of limited meaning. The V gene is TRBV12-3 or TRBV12-4, the J gene TRBJ1-1; the D is unclear. The CDR3 spans 13 residues. The V gene lost 4 bases and the J gene lost 10 bases, with 16 bases spanning the gap. The CDR3 DNA sequence: TGTGCCAGCAGTTCCCCCGGACGGGCCAGAGCTTTCTTT. Translation: CASSSPGRARAFF.

Many counts were recorded for this clonotype. The size of this beta chain means little, since it is a stray read in a library made for alpha chains. This rearrangement joins TRBV5-1 to TRBJ1-1; D is perhaps TRBD1 (5 bases). CDR1 is SGHRS and CDR2 is YFSETQ in the germline V gene. This CDR3 is 14 amino acids long. The V end was cut by 0 bases, the J end by 4 bases, with 10 bases between. The CDR3 nucleotides are TGCGCCAGCAGCTTGGGGGCCCAGGGCACTGAAGCTTTCTTT. Translating gives CASSLGAQGTEAFF.

This clonotype was detected many times. This beta chain represents an off-target read in a library built for alpha chains; its size is of limited meaning. The gene calls are TRBV5-1 and TRBJ1-1; no clear D. The CDR3 has 15 residues. Germline V gene lookup returns CDR1 SGHRS and CDR2 YFSETQ. The V gene lost 3 bases and the J gene lost 5 bases, with 17 bases spanning the gap. The CDR3, as DNA: TGCGCCAGCAGCTCTCCGGGCCCAAGGAAGACTGAAGCTTTCTTT. Translating it yields CASSSPGPRKTEAFF.